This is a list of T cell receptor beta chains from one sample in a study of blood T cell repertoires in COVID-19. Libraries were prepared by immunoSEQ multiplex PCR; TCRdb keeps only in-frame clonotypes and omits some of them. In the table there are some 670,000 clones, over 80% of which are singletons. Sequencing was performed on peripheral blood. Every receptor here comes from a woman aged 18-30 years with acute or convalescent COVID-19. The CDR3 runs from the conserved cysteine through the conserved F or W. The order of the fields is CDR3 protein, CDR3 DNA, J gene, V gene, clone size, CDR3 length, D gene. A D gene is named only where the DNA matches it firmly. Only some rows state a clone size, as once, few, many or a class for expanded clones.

CDR3aa: CASRASGYPTDTQYF; CDR3nt: TGTGCCAGCAGGGCTAGCGGCTACCCAACAGATACGCAGTATTTT; j_gene: TRBJ2-3; v_gene: TRBV7-9; abundance: NA; len: 15; d_gene: TRBD2
CDR3aa: CASSGLAGSEQFF; CDR3nt: TGTGCCAGTAGCGGACTAGCGGGGAGCGAGCAGTTCTTC; j_gene: TRBJ2-1; v_gene: TRBV19; abundance: NA; len: 13; d_gene: TRBD2
CDR3aa: CASSLSANPPGGYTF; CDR3nt: TGTGCCAGCAGTTTATCCGCCAACCCTCCGGGGGGCTACACCTTC; j_gene: TRBJ1-2; v_gene: TRBV27; abundance: once; len: 15; d_gene: NA
CDR3aa: CASSLGGWRTRTDTQYF; CDR3nt: TGTGCCAGCAGCTTAGGTGGCTGGAGAACACGCACAGATACGCAGTATTTT; j_gene: TRBJ2-3; v_gene: TRBV7-2; abundance: NA; len: 17; d_gene: NA
CDR3aa: CASSGQGYTEAFF; CDR3nt: TGTGCCAGCTCAGGACAGGGGTACACTGAAGCTTTCTTT; j_gene: TRBJ1-1; v_gene: TRBV18; abundance: once; len: 13; d_gene: TRBD1
CDR3aa: CASTQGSRGRNEKLFF; CDR3nt: TGCGCCAGCACTCAGGGTTCGAGGGGGCGGAATGAAAAACTGTTTTTT; j_gene: TRBJ1-4; v_gene: TRBV5-1; abundance: NA; len: 16; d_gene: TRBD1
CDR3aa: CASSYSRLAGLYEQYF; CDR3nt: TGTGCCAGCAGTTACTCGAGACTAGCGGGACTCTACGAGCAGTACTTC; j_gene: TRBJ2-7; v_gene: TRBV6-2/TRBV6-3; abundance: NA; len: 16; d_gene: TRBD2
CDR3aa: CASSLVGGLDGNTIYF; CDR3nt: TGTGCCAGCAGCTTAGTGGGAGGGTTGGACGGAAACACCATATATTTT; j_gene: TRBJ1-3; v_gene: TRBV11-2; abundance: once; len: 16; d_gene: NA
CDR3aa: CASSPRTGLDSPLHF; CDR3nt: TGTGCCAGCAGCCCCCGGACAGGTTTGGATTCACCCCTCCACTTT; j_gene: TRBJ1-6; v_gene: TRBV9; abundance: NA; len: 15; d_gene: TRBD1
CDR3aa: CASWRGGGLRETQYF; CDR3nt: TGCGCCAGCTGGCGTGGGGGAGGGCTCAGAGAGACCCAGTACTTC; j_gene: TRBJ2-5; v_gene: TRBV10-2; abundance: NA; len: 15; d_gene: TRBD2